This TCR beta chain appears in the sequencing data of a study of cytomegalovirus exposure and HLA in healthy donors. Study as a whole: HLA-typed donors contributed some 83 million unique TCRs, which were held in an early data release.

This clone was counted a single time. No antigen is known for it. The V end lost 1 base, the J end lost 5 bases, and 11 bases lay between the germline ends. The CDR3 sequence is 14 residues long. The germline gives CDR1 SGHTA, CDR2 FQGTGA. Study-wide results and caveats: In an earlier analysis, in fewer than 700 donors, most V segments appeared productive either ~90% or ~30% of the time.

Both 60 Vbeta primers and 13 Jbeta primers went into the PCR. Assay: immunoSEQ multiplex PCR; the TCRdb copy retains only in-frame clones and omits some. The sample lists 200,000 to 250,000 clones, around four fifths occurring once. This chain links TRBV7-3 with TRBJ1-1; D might be TRBD1 (5 bases). This TCR derives from a woman aged 40 to 55 in good health and CMV-seronegative. The sample consisted of PBMCs. The CDR3 nucleotides read TGTGCCAGCAGCTTAAGAGCCGGGGGGACTGAAGCTTTCTTT. Translation gives CASSLRAGGTEAFF.